The TCR beta chain under discussion was sequenced for a study of blood T cell repertoires in COVID-19 (dated by TCRdb to 2020 to 2021). As for the study more broadly: Samples from collaborators originated in the United States, Italy and Spain and spanned both the acute and convalescent phases of COVID-19. The material from the prospective study consisted of cDNA or gDNA derived from T cells, B-cell-depleted T cells, or PBMCs. Where available, HLA class I and class II types were obtained from metadata supplied by the sample provider rather than from assay-based typing. The repertoires were made available in a free public database intended to serve as a resource for research on the immune response to SARS-CoV-2. Samples came from the ongoing ImmuneRACE study (first 160 participants) plus 1,254 subjects from 6 global collaborators. A de-identified subject ID, COVID-19 status, age in years and sex were almost always included in the sample metadata. The dataset comprised deeply sampled blood TCRbeta repertoires from subjects exposed to, actively infected with, or recovered from COVID-19. What the work shows at the level of the full study, not this receptor alone: The amount of clinical and demographic metadata varied by source and participant and was provided uncurated.

In the prospective study, participants were 18 to 89 years old, resided in about 25 geographic areas of the United States, and were enrolled through a virtual design. Cohort assignment in the prospective study relied on participant-reported clinical history from a screening survey and a study questionnaire. For ImmuneRACE Cohort 3, a participant was defined as recovered based on two consecutive negative NP/OP PCR tests, clearance by a healthcare professional, or resolution of symptoms. Mobile phlebotomists in the prospective study collected whole blood, serum and a nasopharyngeal or oropharyngeal swab from every participant. Participants in the prospective study had the option to provide additional blood draws and questionnaires over a roughly 2-month period. Prospective study blood samples were shipped either frozen or at room temperature before DNA extraction. The CDR1 and CDR2 encoded by the germline V gene (reference sequence) are GTSNPN and SVGIG. From the cysteine up to the phenylalanine, the CDR3 has a length of 14 residues. Only the CDR3 DNA is retained, 42 bases long and in frame from the first base. V loses 0 bases of germline sequence and J loses 14 bases, and the interval between the two ends is 21 bases.

TCRbeta CDR3 regions were amplified from genomic DNA using the immunoSEQ Assay, a bias-controlled multiplex PCR. The published analysis was carried out like this. Nucleated cell counts per sample were estimated from amplification of reference gene primers within the assay. To quantify the absolute abundance of each unique TCRbeta CDR3 rearrangement, sequence reads were collapsed and filtered. For each sample, productive Simpson clonality was calculated as the square root of Simpson's diversity index over productive rearrangements. Not all clones reach the TCRdb copy of this immuneACCESS table, which keeps in-frame sequences only. Checked studies attribute under half of the gap to unresolved V genes and leave the rest unexplained. V and J calls and clone size are as listed in that table; D and trimming were resolved from the DNA. In this sample the table shows fewer than 500,000 clones, roughly nine tenths of which occur a single time. The ten largest clones add up to around 0.64% of the sample.

On this clone itself: It has no known antigen specificity. Per-base qualities were not stored, and no clone one base away is much larger.

The sequence links TRBV30 to TRBJ2-3, with TRBD2 as a weak D call on 7 bases. The TCR sequence derives from a woman aged 18-29 years who had recovered from COVID-19. Sequencing input: PBMCs or T cells enriched from blood (not recorded which). The nucleotide sequence reads TGTGCCTGGAGTGTGGGGGGGGGCGAGCTTCTTCTGTATTTT. Its translation is CAWSVGGGELLLYF.